This TCR beta chain was found in a study of blood T cell repertoires in COVID-19 (dated by TCRdb to 2019 to 2021). For context, the study as a whole: Collaborator samples came from the United States, Italy and Spain and covered acute and convalescent phases of COVID-19. The material from the prospective study consisted of cDNA or gDNA derived from T cells, B-cell-depleted T cells, or PBMCs. Deeply sampled blood TCRbeta repertoires from subjects exposed to, actively infected with, or recovered from COVID-19 were included in the dataset. A freely available public database, intended as a resource for researchers studying the immune response to SARS-CoV-2, is where the repertoires were released. Samples came from the ongoing ImmuneRACE study (first 160 participants) plus 1,254 subjects from 6 global collaborators. A de-identified subject ID, COVID-19 status, age in years and sex were almost always included in the sample metadata. Where available, HLA class I and class II types were obtained from metadata supplied by the sample provider rather than from assay-based typing. Study-level results and caveats: The quantity of clinical and demographic metadata differed by source and by participant and was supplied without curation.

Whole blood was collected in K2EDTA tubes by collaborating institutions according to the institutions' own protocols. For TCRbeta analysis, collaborators shipped samples in one of three forms: frozen whole blood, isolated PBMCs, or DNA extracted from either of those sample types. This clone appeared a few times. The target of this receptor is not known. Per-nucleotide qualities are absent, and no much larger clonotype sits a single base away. TCRbeta CDR3 regions were amplified from genomic DNA by means of the immunoSEQ Assay, a bias-controlled multiplex PCR. Processing in the source paper ran as follows. Nucleated cell counts per sample were estimated from amplification of reference gene primers within the assay. To quantify the absolute abundance of each unique TCRbeta CDR3 rearrangement, sequence reads were collapsed and filtered. For each sample, productive Simpson clonality was calculated as the square root of Simpson's diversity index over productive rearrangements. In its TCRdb copy, this immuneACCESS table keeps in-frame sequences only and misses some clones. Where compared with another copy, unresolved V genes explain less than half of these, and the others have no known cause. From that table come the V and J calls and clone size; the DNA was used to work out D and trimming. This sample is represented by some 76,000 clones; approximately 81% of them were singletons. About 20% of the sample belongs to the ten largest clones.

The CDR3 runs 15 residues from the cysteine to the phenylalanine. Left in the record is the CDR3 DNA by itself, 45 bases read in frame from the first base. Per the germline V gene, SGHVS is the CDR1 and FQNEAQ is the CDR2. Trimming removed 5 bases from V and 7 bases from J; the gene matches leave 8 bases unexplained. The receptor's source is a woman aged 60-70 years with acute or convalescent COVID-19. Sequencing was done on a sample of peripheral blood. Recombination linked TRBV7-8 to TRBJ1-5; 10 central bases correspond to TRBD1. The nucleotides are TGTGCCAGCAGCCCCGTCCCGGGACAGGGGCAGCCCCAGCATTTT. It specifies CASSPVPGQGQPQHF.